The 8 T cell receptor beta chains below were found in one sample sequenced in a study of blood T cells in healthy people across ages. The second PCR ran about 6 to 11 cycles with a sample-barcoded 5' primer and J-beta primers. TCRdb itself ran the 5' RACE reads through MiXCR, one entry per CDR3 protein. Here the sample spans 730,000 or so distinct CDR3 sequences, over 40% being singletons. The material sequenced was blood. The receptor source for this set is an elderly man in good health.

V and J are TRBV20-1 and TRBJ1-2; D unresolved. CDR1 and CDR2 from the germline V gene are DFQATT and SNEGSKA (reference sequence). This CDR3 has 12 amino acids. V was clipped by 1 base and J by 2 bases, with 5 bases between them. CDR3 bases: TGCAGTGCTAGAGGGTCCAACTATGGCTACACCTTC. Translating gives CSARGSNYGYTF.

The V and J genes are TRBV4-2 and TRBJ2-3; 12 bases fit TRBD1. The trim removed 0 bases at V and 4 bases at J, leaving 14 bases unmatched. The CDR3 is made up of 20 amino acids. The V gene's germline CDR1 is LGHNA and CDR2 YNFKEQ. The CDR3 nucleotides are TGTGCCAGCAGCCAAGATTGGGGACAGGGGGCAAGGGTGAAGGCAGATACGCAGTATTTT. Its translation is CASSQDWGQGARVKADTQYF.

The chain recombines TRBV29-1 with TRBJ2-5; possible D gene TRBD2, 6 bases. The CDR3 runs 16 residues. Germline V gives CDR1 SQVTM, CDR2 ANQGSEA. The V and J ends lost 0 bases and 0 bases respectively, with 14 bases between them. In DNA form, the CDR3 reads TGCAGCGTTGAAGATCCTTCTGCGGGGTACCAAGAGACCCAGTACTTC. Translated: CSVEDPSAGYQETQYF.

V is TRBV20-1 and J is TRBJ2-7; TRBD1 or TRBD2 may be the D gene (5 bases each). The tail of the sequence fits TRBJ2-5 better, so the J call may be wrong. The CDR3 spans 16 residues. The germline CDR1 and CDR2 sequences are DFQATT and SNEGSKA (reference sequence). In DNA form, the CDR3 reads TGCAGTGGTGCCGGGGCGCGAGGGGTATATTGGGAGACCCAGTACTTC. This encodes CSGAGARGVYWETQYF.

This rearrangement joins TRBV11-3 to TRBJ2-1, with 7 bases matching TRBD1. J lost 9 bases, V lost 5 bases, and 10 bases had no gene match. CDR1 SGHNT and CDR2 YENEEA come from the germline V gene. The CDR3 consists of 14 residues. The CDR3 DNA follows: TGTGCCAGCAGCAACAGACAGGGTTCGGGTGAGCAGTTCTTC. Protein sequence: CASSNRQGSGEQFF.

In regard to this clonotype: Being one base from a much bigger clone, this may be a read error. The chain couples TRBV4-3 to TRBJ2-1; TRBD2 matches 8 bases. Germline V gives CDR1 LGHNA, CDR2 YSLEER. With V trimmed by 3 bases and J by 10 bases, 17 bases remained unmatched. The CDR3 extends over 17 amino acids. This CDR3 is CASSQREGLVGVGEQFF. CDR3 coding DNA: TGCGCCAGCAGCCAGAGGGAGGGACTAGTGGGAGTTGGGGAGCAGTTCTTC.

The table lists this clonotype with a few counts. V gene TRBV11-2 combines with J gene TRBJ2-1; D is unclear. CDR3 length: 14 residues. In germline, CDR1 is SGHAT, CDR2 FQNNGV. Trimming took off 4 bases at V and 5 bases at J, with 12 bases between the two ends. CDR3 bases: TGTGCCAGCAGCTCCTCATCTTTCGACAATGAGCAGTTCTTC. This translates into CASSSSSFDNEQFF.

The chain links TRBV6-6 to TRBJ2-7; a possible D gene is TRBD2 (5 bases). The J call is in doubt because the DNA end fits TRBJ2-5 better. From germline, CDR1 is MNHNY and CDR2 SVGAGI (reference sequence). The CDR3 sequence is 12 residues long. Written as DNA, the CDR3 is TGTGCCAGCACGGGGTCGGGGGAGACCCAGTACTTC. Translated, it gives CASTGSGETQYF.